Presented here are 5 T cell receptor beta chains from one specimen sequenced in a study of CD8+ T cells in alopecia areata. Isolated RNA was reverse transcribed into cDNA used as the sequencing template. TCRdb keeps only in-frame clones here, not all; method: immunoSEQ multiplex PCR. The data show over 35,000 clones, with roughly 92% seen just once and 18% held by the top ten. Treatment reported: oral pan-JAK inhibitor, 5-10 mg twice daily. Here the sequenced sample was CD8+ T cells sorted from blood, taken at week 24, from a patient treated with tofacitinib. Receptor source: a human donor with alopecia areata.

The rearrangement joins TRBV29-1 to TRBJ1-2; D unclear. Germline lookup yields CDR1 SQVTM and CDR2 ANQGSEA. The CDR3 has 11 residues. Trimming removed 6 bases at V and 8 bases at J, with 13 bases between. The CDR3 here is CSVPGSAGYTF. As DNA, the CDR3 is TGCAGCGTCCCCGGATCTGCCGGCTACACCTTC.

V is TRBV11-1 and J is TRBJ2-2; 10 positions agree with TRBD2. This CDR3 region has 18 residues. In germline, CDR1 is SGHAT, CDR2 FQDESV (reference sequence). V shed 5 bases and J 6 bases; nucleotides not matched to a gene: 15. CDR3 sequence reads: CASSPSALLAGLAGELFF. As DNA, the CDR3 is TGTGCCAGCAGCCCTTCCGCCTTACTAGCGGGGTTGGCCGGGGAGCTGTTTTTT.

The V and J genes are TRBV9 and TRBJ2-7, with D perhaps assigned TRBD1 or TRBD2 (6 bases each). The V gene lost 0 bases and the J gene lost 0 bases, with 7 bases spanning the gap. This CDR3 comprises 14 residues. Per the germline V gene, CDR1 is SGDLS and CDR2 is YYNGEE. The CDR3 DNA reads TGTGCCAGCAGCGTAGAGGGGGGCTCCTACGAGCAGTACTTC. Protein product: CASSVEGGSYEQYF.

The chain couples TRBV14 to TRBJ2-5; possible D gene TRBD1, 6 bases. Germline-derived CDR1 and CDR2 are SGHDN and FVKESK. Between the trimmed V and J ends, which lost 4 bases and 2 bases, there was a span of 11 bases. CDR3 size: 14 residues. CDR3 DNA sequence: TGTGCCAGCAGCCTAAGGACAGAGCAAGAGACCCAGTACTTC. The encoded protein is CASSLRTEQETQYF.

This CDR3 reads CASTPIEEVPTPYEQYF. In DNA form, the CDR3 reads TGTGCCAGCACCCCTATAGAAGAAGTTCCCACCCCCTACGAGCAGTACTTC. The chain links TRBV28 to TRBJ2-7; D not resolved. The CDR3 covers 17 residues. The V end was cut by 7 bases, the J end by 2 bases, with 24 bases between. In germline, CDR1 is MDHEN, CDR2 SYDVKM.